Listed below are T cell receptor beta chains from one sample, sequenced in a study of lymphopenia after photon versus proton radiotherapy. Clones were read by immunoSEQ multiplex PCR, and TCRdb kept only the in-frame ones, dropping some. Of about 50,000 clones listed, more than 85% are singletons. The source material was peripheral blood, sampled from a patient treated with photon-based radiotherapy. These receptors were collected from a woman aged 40 to 50 with cholangiocarcinoma. Both conserved end residues are part of each CDR3. Fields, in order: J gene, D gene, clone size, V gene, CDR3 protein, CDR3 DNA. D genes are given only for firm matches. The listing skips clone size in some rows; elsewhere it reads once, few, many or a size class.

j_gene: TRBJ2-7
d_gene: .
abundance: .
v_gene: TRBV9
CDR3aa: CASSVGGVTYEQYF
CDR3nt: TGTGCCAGCAGCGTAGGGGGGGTGACCTACGAGCAGTACTTC

j_gene: TRBJ1-5
d_gene: .
abundance: .
v_gene: TRBV19
CDR3aa: CASSMPNQPQHF
CDR3nt: TGTGCCAGTAGTATGCCGAATCAGCCCCAGCATTTT

j_gene: TRBJ1-1
d_gene: .
abundance: .
v_gene: TRBV19
CDR3aa: CASSIAIGELTEAFF
CDR3nt: TGTGCCAGTAGTATAGCCATTGGGGAACTCACTGAAGCTTTCTTT

j_gene: TRBJ1-1
d_gene: TRBD1
abundance: .
v_gene: TRBV5-1
CDR3aa: CASRNDRANMNTEAFF
CDR3nt: TGCGCCAGCAGAAACGACAGGGCGAACATGAACACTGAAGCTTTCTTT

j_gene: TRBJ2-7
d_gene: .
abundance: .
v_gene: TRBV19
CDR3aa: CASSIVLAVTYEQYF
CDR3nt: TGTGCCAGTAGTATAGTCCTAGCTGTCACCTACGAGCAGTACTTC

j_gene: TRBJ2-7
d_gene: .
abundance: .
v_gene: TRBV6-1
CDR3aa: CASKPSPQLSSEQYF
CDR3nt: TGTGCCAGCAAGCCGAGCCCCCAATTATCGTCCGAGCAGTACTTC

j_gene: TRBJ2-7
d_gene: .
abundance: .
v_gene: TRBV6-1
CDR3aa: CASSEIRGGREQYF
CDR3nt: TGTGCCAGCAGTGAAATCAGGGGGGGTCGTGAGCAGTACTTC

j_gene: TRBJ2-1
d_gene: .
abundance: .
v_gene: TRBV19
CDR3aa: CASSLSGAYNEQFF
CDR3nt: TGTGCCAGTAGTCTGAGCGGAGCCTACAATGAGCAGTTCTTC

j_gene: TRBJ2-1
d_gene: .
abundance: .
v_gene: TRBV6-1
CDR3aa: CASIRTKDEQFF
CDR3nt: TGTGCCAGCATTAGGACTAAGGATGAGCAGTTCTTC

j_gene: TRBJ2-6
d_gene: .
abundance: .
v_gene: TRBV7-3
CDR3aa: CASSPGPSGANVLTF
CDR3nt: TGTGCCAGCAGCCCCGGACCCTCTGGGGCCAACGTCCTGACTTTC

j_gene: TRBJ1-2
d_gene: .
abundance: .
v_gene: TRBV4-1
CDR3aa: CASSETVNYGYTF
CDR3nt: TGCGCCAGCAGTGAGACAGTTAACTATGGCTACACCTTC

j_gene: TRBJ2-7
d_gene: TRBD1
abundance: .
v_gene: TRBV5-6
CDR3aa: CASSTLYRGSYEQYF
CDR3nt: TGTGCCAGCAGCACCTTATACAGGGGTTCCTACGAGCAGTACTTC

j_gene: TRBJ2-7
d_gene: TRBD2
abundance: .
v_gene: TRBV5-4
CDR3aa: CASSTMGSGSYEQYF
CDR3nt: TGTGCCAGCAGCACTATGGGGAGCGGGAGCTACGAGCAGTACTTC

j_gene: TRBJ1-1
d_gene: .
abundance: .
v_gene: TRBV6-6
CDR3aa: CASSPGSEAFF
CDR3nt: TGTGCCAGCAGCCCCGGTTCTGAAGCTTTCTTT

j_gene: TRBJ2-7
d_gene: .
abundance: once
v_gene: TRBV29-1
CDR3aa: CSVSVVRGLTGEQYF
CDR3nt: TGCAGCGTTAGTGTAGTTCGGGGCTTAACCGGCGAGCAGTACTTC

j_gene: TRBJ1-2
d_gene: .
abundance: .
v_gene: TRBV27
CDR3aa: CASRPGPPGYGYTF
CDR3nt: TGTGCCAGCAGACCGGGACCCCCGGGCTATGGCTACACCTTC

j_gene: TRBJ2-1
d_gene: .
abundance: .
v_gene: TRBV29-1
CDR3aa: CSVVGDTTFSYNEQFF
CDR3nt: TGCAGCGTTGTGGGGGACACAACCTTCTCCTACAATGAGCAGTTCTTC

j_gene: TRBJ2-1
d_gene: .
abundance: once
v_gene: TRBV19
CDR3aa: CASSGRHNEQFF
CDR3nt: TGTGCCAGTAGTGGGCGTCACAATGAGCAGTTCTTC

j_gene: TRBJ2-7
d_gene: .
abundance: .
v_gene: TRBV11-2
CDR3aa: CASSPRAEGSYEQYF
CDR3nt: TGTGCCAGCAGCCCAAGGGCTGAGGGCTCCTACGAGCAGTACTTC

j_gene: TRBJ2-1
d_gene: TRBD2
abundance: .
v_gene: TRBV7-9
CDR3aa: CASSPSGGALKEQFF
CDR3nt: TGTGCCAGCAGCCCTAGCGGGGGGGCCCTAAAGGAGCAGTTCTTC

j_gene: TRBJ2-1
d_gene: .
abundance: once
v_gene: TRBV11-1
CDR3aa: CASSVTPGGGNEQFF
CDR3nt: TGTGCCAGCAGCGTAACGCCAGGGGGAGGGAATGAGCAGTTCTTC

j_gene: TRBJ2-7
d_gene: .
abundance: .
v_gene: TRBV30
CDR3aa: CAFKRGTMGEQYF
CDR3nt: TGTGCCTTCAAGCGAGGGACGATGGGCGAGCAGTACTTC

j_gene: TRBJ1-1
d_gene: .
abundance: .
v_gene: TRBV28
CDR3aa: CASRLPGGTEAFF
CDR3nt: TGTGCCAGCAGGCTCCCCGGGGGGACTGAAGCTTTCTTT

j_gene: TRBJ2-7
d_gene: .
abundance: .
v_gene: TRBV4-1
CDR3aa: CASSQMSTGRGEYEQYF
CDR3nt: TGCGCCAGCAGCCAGATGAGTACCGGGAGAGGTGAATACGAGCAGTACTTC

j_gene: TRBJ2-2
d_gene: TRBD2
abundance: .
v_gene: TRBV7-6
CDR3aa: CASSLLAGFNTGELFF
CDR3nt: TGTGCCAGCAGCTTACTAGCGGGGTTTAACACCGGGGAGCTGTTTTTT

j_gene: TRBJ2-7
d_gene: TRBD2
abundance: once
v_gene: TRBV19
CDR3aa: CATPPLAGGPYEQYF
CDR3nt: TGTGCCACACCACCCCTAGCGGGAGGGCCCTACGAGCAGTACTTC

j_gene: TRBJ2-2
d_gene: .
abundance: .
v_gene: TRBV2
CDR3aa: CAIHTGELFF
CDR3nt: TGTGCCATCCACACCGGGGAGCTGTTTTTT

j_gene: TRBJ2-7
d_gene: .
abundance: .
v_gene: TRBV30
CDR3aa: CAWSSSSYEQYF
CDR3nt: TGTGCCTGGAGTTCCAGTTCCTACGAGCAGTACTTC

j_gene: TRBJ1-5
d_gene: .
abundance: once
v_gene: TRBV19
CDR3aa: CASSPQVYQPQHF
CDR3nt: TGTGCCAGTAGTCCACAGGTTTATCAGCCCCAGCATTTT

j_gene: TRBJ2-1
d_gene: .
abundance: once
v_gene: TRBV11-3
CDR3aa: CASSFRRAYNEQFF
CDR3nt: TGTGCCAGCAGCTTCAGGCGGGCTTACAATGAGCAGTTCTTC

j_gene: TRBJ2-7
d_gene: .
abundance: once
v_gene: TRBV7-9
CDR3aa: CASNVGSYEQYF
CDR3nt: TGTGCCAGCAATGTAGGTTCCTACGAGCAGTACTTC

j_gene: TRBJ2-2
d_gene: .
abundance: .
v_gene: TRBV19
CDR3aa: CASIFAPYTGELFF
CDR3nt: TGTGCCAGTATTTTTGCCCCTTACACCGGGGAGCTGTTTTTT

j_gene: TRBJ1-2
d_gene: TRBD1
abundance: .
v_gene: TRBV19
CDR3aa: CASSIGPTGFGYGYTF
CDR3nt: TGTGCCAGTAGCATTGGGCCGACAGGGTTCGGCTATGGCTACACCTTC

j_gene: TRBJ1-1
d_gene: .
abundance: .
v_gene: TRBV15
CDR3aa: CATSSETRARGMNTEAFF
CDR3nt: TGTGCCACCAGCAGCGAGACCCGGGCGAGGGGCATGAACACTGAAGCTTTCTTT

j_gene: TRBJ2-1
d_gene: .
abundance: .
v_gene: TRBV4-2
CDR3aa: CASSQDLSYNEQFF
CDR3nt: TGTGCCAGCAGCCAAGACTTATCCTACAATGAGCAGTTCTTC

j_gene: TRBJ1-1
d_gene: TRBD1
abundance: .
v_gene: TRBV29-1
CDR3aa: CSAAGTGNTEAFF
CDR3nt: TGCAGCGCAGCCGGGACAGGGAACACTGAAGCTTTCTTT

j_gene: TRBJ2-7
d_gene: .
abundance: .
v_gene: TRBV13
CDR3aa: CASSTPGGDEQYF
CDR3nt: TGTGCCAGCAGCACCCCTGGCGGAGACGAGCAGTACTTC

j_gene: TRBJ1-2
d_gene: TRBD1
abundance: .
v_gene: TRBV6-1
CDR3aa: CASSWTGDGYTF
CDR3nt: TGTGCCAGCAGTTGGACAGGGGATGGCTACACCTTC

j_gene: TRBJ2-3
d_gene: TRBD2
abundance: .
v_gene: TRBV19
CDR3aa: CASSPGGSNTDTQYF
CDR3nt: TGTGCCAGTAGCCCGGGAGGGTCGAACACAGATACGCAGTATTTT

j_gene: TRBJ1-2
d_gene: .
abundance: once
v_gene: TRBV7-3
CDR3aa: CASSLGAGEGYTF
CDR3nt: TGTGCCAGCAGCTTGGGCGCGGGGGAGGGCTACACCTTC

j_gene: TRBJ1-1
d_gene: TRBD1
abundance: .
v_gene: TRBV4-1
CDR3aa: CASSQATGEAEAFF
CDR3nt: TGCGCCAGCAGCCAAGCGACAGGGGAGGCTGAAGCTTTCTTT

j_gene: TRBJ2-2
d_gene: TRBD2
abundance: .
v_gene: TRBV4-2
CDR3aa: CASSQGVAGVITGELFF
CDR3nt: TGTGCCAGCAGCCAAGGTGTTGCGGGAGTTATAACCGGGGAGCTGTTTTTT

j_gene: TRBJ2-7
d_gene: .
abundance: .
v_gene: TRBV6-1
CDR3aa: CASSADGRTSYEQYF
CDR3nt: TGTGCCAGCAGTGCGGACGGGAGAACCTCCTACGAGCAGTACTTC

j_gene: TRBJ1-5
d_gene: .
abundance: .
v_gene: TRBV7-9
CDR3aa: CASSFDIGGAQHF
CDR3nt: TGTGCCAGCAGCTTTGACATTGGGGGAGCCCAGCATTTT

j_gene: TRBJ2-1
d_gene: .
abundance: .
v_gene: TRBV6-4
CDR3aa: CASSDATDSSNEQFF
CDR3nt: TGTGCCAGCAGTGATGCTACGGACAGCTCCAATGAGCAGTTCTTC

j_gene: TRBJ1-6
d_gene: .
abundance: .
v_gene: TRBV10-3
CDR3aa: CAIRRDGNSPLHF
CDR3nt: TGTGCCATCAGACGGGACGGTAATTCACCCCTCCACTTT